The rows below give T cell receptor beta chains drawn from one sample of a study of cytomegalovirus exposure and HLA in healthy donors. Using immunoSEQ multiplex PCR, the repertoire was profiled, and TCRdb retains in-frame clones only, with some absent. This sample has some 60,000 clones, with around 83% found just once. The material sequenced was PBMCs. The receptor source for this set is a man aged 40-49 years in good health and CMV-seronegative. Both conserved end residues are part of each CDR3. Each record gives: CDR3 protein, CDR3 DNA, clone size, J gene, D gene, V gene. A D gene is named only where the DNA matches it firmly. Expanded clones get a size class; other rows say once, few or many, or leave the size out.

CDR3aa: CATSRGVSGGANEQFF
CDR3nt: TGTGCCACCAGCAGAGGGGTTAGCGGGGGGGCCAATGAGCAGTTCTTC
abundance: .
j_gene: TRBJ2-1
d_gene: TRBD2
v_gene: TRBV15

CDR3aa: CASSEAQGIDGYTF
CDR3nt: TGTGCCAGCAGTGAAGCGCAGGGGATTGATGGCTACACCTTC
abundance: .
j_gene: TRBJ1-2
d_gene: .
v_gene: TRBV2

CDR3aa: CASSLAASGGHEQYF
CDR3nt: TGTGCCAGCAGCTTAGCGGCTAGCGGGGGTCACGAGCAGTACTTC
abundance: once
j_gene: TRBJ2-7
d_gene: TRBD2
v_gene: TRBV7-9

CDR3aa: CASSLTTGTGSYEQYF
CDR3nt: TGCGCCAGCAGCCTAACAACCGGGACAGGTTCCTACGAGCAGTACTTC
abundance: .
j_gene: TRBJ2-7
d_gene: TRBD1
v_gene: TRBV4-3

CDR3aa: CASTTDYMSPLHF
CDR3nt: TGTGCCAGCACGACTGACTACATGTCACCCCTCCACTTT
abundance: .
j_gene: TRBJ1-6
d_gene: .
v_gene: TRBV5-5

CDR3aa: CASSWILARDRGPGQPQHF
CDR3nt: TGTGCCAGCAGCTGGATACTCGCTAGGGACAGGGGGCCGGGTCAGCCCCAGCATTTT
abundance: .
j_gene: TRBJ1-5
d_gene: TRBD1
v_gene: TRBV5-4

CDR3aa: CASSLFVSGSSGNTIYF
CDR3nt: TGTGCCAGCAGCTTGTTCGTCTCGGGGAGCTCTGGAAACACCATATATTTT
abundance: few
j_gene: TRBJ1-3
d_gene: .
v_gene: TRBV5-6

CDR3aa: CASSPDGGLEVRWDTQYF
CDR3nt: TGTGCCAGCAGCCCCGATGGCGGACTAGAAGTTAGGTGGGATACGCAGTATTTT
abundance: .
j_gene: TRBJ2-3
d_gene: TRBD2
v_gene: TRBV5-6

CDR3aa: CASSLVSQPSSGNTIYF
CDR3nt: TGTGCCAGCAGCTTAGTGTCACAGCCGAGCTCTGGAAACACCATATATTTT
abundance: .
j_gene: TRBJ1-3
d_gene: .
v_gene: TRBV7-2

CDR3aa: CASSLRGGYNEQFF
CDR3nt: TGTGCCAGCAGCTTAAGGGGGGGGTACAATGAGCAGTTCTTC
abundance: .
j_gene: TRBJ2-1
d_gene: .
v_gene: TRBV7-9

CDR3aa: CASSYRQGPHNEQFF
CDR3nt: TGTGCCAGCAGTTATAGACAGGGACCTCACAATGAGCAGTTCTTC
abundance: .
j_gene: TRBJ2-1
d_gene: TRBD1
v_gene: TRBV6-5

CDR3aa: CASSATAGAGQPQHF
CDR3nt: TGTGCCAGCAGCGCAACTGCGGGGGCTGGGCAGCCCCAGCATTTT
abundance: .
j_gene: TRBJ1-5
d_gene: .
v_gene: TRBV9

CDR3aa: CSCLLGTGDLYGYTF
CDR3nt: TGCAGCTGTTTACTAGGGACAGGGGACCTCTATGGCTACACCTTC
abundance: .
j_gene: TRBJ1-2
d_gene: TRBD1
v_gene: TRBV29-1

CDR3aa: CSVIPRGRQETQYF
CDR3nt: TGCAGCGTGATACCAAGGGGGCGCCAAGAGACCCAGTACTTC
abundance: .
j_gene: TRBJ2-5
d_gene: TRBD1
v_gene: TRBV29-1

CDR3aa: CAGGENTGELFF
CDR3nt: TGTGCCGGGGGGGAGAACACCGGGGAGCTGTTTTTT
abundance: .
j_gene: TRBJ2-2
d_gene: TRBD2
v_gene: TRBV6-6

CDR3aa: CATQRGAGVVRGMSPLHF
CDR3nt: TGTGCCACTCAAAGAGGGGCAGGGGTCGTTCGTGGTATGTCACCCCTCCACTTT
abundance: .
j_gene: TRBJ1-6
d_gene: .
v_gene: TRBV28

CDR3aa: CAIRAGGANTGELFF
CDR3nt: TGTGCCATTAGGGCGGGGGGCGCGAACACCGGGGAGCTGTTTTTT
abundance: .
j_gene: TRBJ2-2
d_gene: TRBD2
v_gene: TRBV7-3

CDR3aa: CASSPSGGAGETQYF
CDR3nt: TGTGCCAGCAGCCCTAGCGGGGGGGCCGGGGAGACCCAGTACTTC
abundance: .
j_gene: TRBJ2-5
d_gene: TRBD2
v_gene: TRBV11-2

CDR3aa: CAWRKPGLANNEQFF
CDR3nt: TGTGCCTGGAGGAAACCGGGACTAGCAAACAATGAGCAGTTCTTC
abundance: .
j_gene: TRBJ2-1
d_gene: TRBD2
v_gene: TRBV30

CDR3aa: CASSQDVAPTEAFF
CDR3nt: TGCGCCAGCAGCCAAGATGTGGCCCCCACTGAAGCTTTCTTT
abundance: .
j_gene: TRBJ1-1
d_gene: .
v_gene: TRBV4-3

CDR3aa: CASSYPDQPQHF
CDR3nt: TGTGCCAGCAGCTACCCAGATCAGCCCCAGCATTTT
abundance: once
j_gene: TRBJ1-5
d_gene: .
v_gene: TRBV5-8

CDR3aa: CASSFDRGREQYF
CDR3nt: TGCGCCAGCAGCTTCGACAGGGGGCGCGAGCAGTACTTC
abundance: .
j_gene: TRBJ2-7
d_gene: TRBD1
v_gene: TRBV5-1

CDR3aa: CASSQDLLFGYTF
CDR3nt: TGCGCCAGCAGCCAAGACTTACTTTTCGGCTACACCTTC
abundance: .
j_gene: TRBJ1-2
d_gene: .
v_gene: TRBV4-3

CDR3aa: CASSGGRGNQPQHF
CDR3nt: TGTGCCAGCAGCGGGGGGCGAGGCAATCAGCCCCAGCATTTT
abundance: .
j_gene: TRBJ1-5
d_gene: .
v_gene: TRBV27

CDR3aa: CASSLLGTNYGYTF
CDR3nt: TGCGCCAGCAGCTTGCTAGGCACTAACTATGGCTACACCTTC
abundance: .
j_gene: TRBJ1-2
d_gene: .
v_gene: TRBV5-1

CDR3aa: CSGLHSGAGGTQYF
CDR3nt: TGCAGCGGACTCCATAGCGGGGCTGGTGGTACGCAGTATTTT
abundance: .
j_gene: TRBJ2-3
d_gene: TRBD2
v_gene: TRBV29-1

CDR3aa: CASSQAIAGGLLDEQFF
CDR3nt: TGCGCCAGCAGCCAAGCTATAGCGGGGGGGCTTTTGGATGAGCAGTTCTTC
abundance: .
j_gene: TRBJ2-1
d_gene: TRBD2
v_gene: TRBV4-3

CDR3aa: CASSSSWAGASYEQYF
CDR3nt: TGTGCCAGCAGCTCCTCGTGGGCGGGGGCGTCCTACGAGCAGTACTTC
abundance: once
j_gene: TRBJ2-7
d_gene: .
v_gene: TRBV11-2

CDR3aa: CASQGGRVFSPLHF
CDR3nt: TGTGCCAGCCAGGGCGGCAGGGTATTTTCACCCCTCCACTTT
abundance: .
j_gene: TRBJ1-6
d_gene: .
v_gene: TRBV6-5

CDR3aa: CASSLALTVGQPGAFF
CDR3nt: TGTGCCAGCAGCTTAGCGCTAACGGTGGGACAGCCTGGGGCTTTCTTT
abundance: .
j_gene: TRBJ1-1
d_gene: TRBD1
v_gene: TRBV7-9

CDR3aa: CASSPLFRLGNTEAFF
CDR3nt: TGTGCCAGCAGCCCCCTTTTCAGGCTGGGGAACACTGAAGCTTTCTTT
abundance: .
j_gene: TRBJ1-1
d_gene: .
v_gene: TRBV7-2

CDR3aa: CASSKTSGTTDTQYF
CDR3nt: TGTGCCAGCAGTAAGACTAGCGGGACCACAGATACGCAGTATTTT
abundance: .
j_gene: TRBJ2-3
d_gene: TRBD2
v_gene: TRBV6-4

CDR3aa: CASREELFYGYTF
CDR3nt: TGTGCCAGCAGGGAGGAGTTGTTCTATGGCTACACCTTC
abundance: few
j_gene: TRBJ1-2
d_gene: .
v_gene: TRBV7-2

CDR3aa: CASSLVSAIRDNSPLHF
CDR3nt: TGTGCCAGCAGCTTAGTTTCGGCAATCAGGGATAATTCACCCCTCCACTTT
abundance: .
j_gene: TRBJ1-6
d_gene: .
v_gene: TRBV7-2

CDR3aa: CASSFGGGGNQPQHF
CDR3nt: TGTGCCAGCAGCTTCGGCGGGGGGGGCAATCAGCCCCAGCATTTT
abundance: .
j_gene: TRBJ1-5
d_gene: .
v_gene: TRBV13

CDR3aa: CASSYLNRDRGARYTF
CDR3nt: TGTGCCAGCAGTTACCTAAATCGGGACAGGGGCGCCCGCTACACCTTC
abundance: .
j_gene: TRBJ1-2
d_gene: TRBD1
v_gene: TRBV6-5

CDR3aa: CASSVTGTGELFF
CDR3nt: TGTGCCAGCAGTGTGACAGGCACCGGGGAGCTGTTTTTT
abundance: .
j_gene: TRBJ2-2
d_gene: .
v_gene: TRBV25-1

CDR3aa: CSGWDRENTEAFF
CDR3nt: TGCAGCGGCTGGGACAGGGAGAACACTGAAGCTTTCTTT
abundance: .
j_gene: TRBJ1-1
d_gene: TRBD1
v_gene: TRBV29-1

CDR3aa: CASSFDARKTEAFF
CDR3nt: TGTGCCAGCAGTTTTGATGCCAGAAAGACTGAAGCTTTCTTT
abundance: .
j_gene: TRBJ1-1
d_gene: .
v_gene: TRBV28

CDR3aa: CASSQFLGTPKSTDTQYF
CDR3nt: TGTGCCAGCAGCCAATTTCTCGGGACACCAAAATCAACAGATACGCAGTATTTT
abundance: .
j_gene: TRBJ2-3
d_gene: .
v_gene: TRBV14

CDR3aa: CASSISVNTEAFF
CDR3nt: TGTGCCAGTAGTATATCGGTGAACACTGAAGCTTTCTTT
abundance: .
j_gene: TRBJ1-1
d_gene: .
v_gene: TRBV19

CDR3aa: CASSEWRLDRSQETQYF
CDR3nt: TGTGCCAGCAGTGAATGGAGATTGGACAGGTCACAAGAGACCCAGTACTTC
abundance: .
j_gene: TRBJ2-5
d_gene: TRBD1
v_gene: TRBV6-1

CDR3aa: CASSLEDRALEAFF
CDR3nt: TGTGCCAGCAGCTTAGAGGACAGGGCTTTAGAGGCTTTCTTT
abundance: few
j_gene: TRBJ1-1
d_gene: TRBD1
v_gene: TRBV7-9

CDR3aa: CASSFGGRGDTEAFF
CDR3nt: TGTGCCAGCAGTTTCGGGGGGAGGGGGGACACTGAAGCTTTCTTT
abundance: .
j_gene: TRBJ1-1
d_gene: .
v_gene: TRBV27

CDR3aa: CAISESSQNTGELFF
CDR3nt: TGTGCCATCAGTGAGTCGAGCCAGAACACCGGGGAGCTGTTTTTT
abundance: .
j_gene: TRBJ2-2
d_gene: .
v_gene: TRBV10-3

CDR3aa: CASSLRSSGANVLTF
CDR3nt: TGTGCCAGCAGCTTAAGGAGCTCTGGGGCCAACGTCCTGACTTTC
abundance: .
j_gene: TRBJ2-6
d_gene: .
v_gene: TRBV11-3

CDR3aa: CASSPGLGPFETQYF
CDR3nt: TGCGCCAGCAGCCCGGGACTAGGACCGTTTGAGACCCAGTACTTC
abundance: .
j_gene: TRBJ2-5
d_gene: TRBD2
v_gene: TRBV5-1

CDR3aa: CASSVQGMSNQPQHF
CDR3nt: TGTGCCAGCAGCGTACAGGGAATGAGCAATCAGCCCCAGCATTTT
abundance: once
j_gene: TRBJ1-5
d_gene: .
v_gene: TRBV21-1

CDR3aa: CASSLSTGTNEKLFF
CDR3nt: TGTGCCAGCAGTTTGTCGACCGGGACTAATGAAAAACTGTTTTTT
abundance: .
j_gene: TRBJ1-4
d_gene: .
v_gene: TRBV27

CDR3aa: CASKDSSSYNSPLHF
CDR3nt: TGTGCCAGCAAGGACTCGAGCTCCTATAATTCACCCCTCCACTTT
abundance: few
j_gene: TRBJ1-6
d_gene: .
v_gene: TRBV6-6

CDR3aa: CASSQVLGGSYNEQFF
CDR3nt: TGCGCCAGCAGCCAAGTGCTAGGGGGCTCCTACAATGAGCAGTTCTTC
abundance: .
j_gene: TRBJ2-1
d_gene: .
v_gene: TRBV4-3

CDR3aa: CASSTRDRFSKSASEQYF
CDR3nt: TGTGCCAGCAGCACCCGGGACAGGTTCTCAAAGAGTGCCTCCGAGCAGTACTTC
abundance: .
j_gene: TRBJ2-7
d_gene: .
v_gene: TRBV21-1

CDR3aa: CASSFLQGIEQFF
CDR3nt: TGTGCCAGCAGTTTCCTACAGGGGATTGAGCAGTTCTTC
abundance: .
j_gene: TRBJ2-1
d_gene: TRBD1
v_gene: TRBV27

CDR3aa: CASSVVPGQNYGYTF
CDR3nt: TGTGCCAGCAGCGTAGTCCCGGGACAGAACTATGGCTACACCTTC
abundance: .
j_gene: TRBJ1-2
d_gene: TRBD1
v_gene: TRBV9

CDR3aa: CASSHPGQADEKLFF
CDR3nt: TGTGCCAGCAGTCACCCCGGACAGGCTGATGAAAAACTGTTTTTT
abundance: .
j_gene: TRBJ1-4
d_gene: TRBD1
v_gene: TRBV2

CDR3aa: CATSTFGENNEQFF
CDR3nt: TGTGCCACCAGCACATTCGGGGAGAACAATGAGCAGTTCTTC
abundance: .
j_gene: TRBJ2-1
d_gene: .
v_gene: TRBV15

CDR3aa: CASGLVRVFRGGQSNQPQHF
CDR3nt: TGTGCTAGTGGTTTGGTACGTGTCTTCAGGGGCGGTCAGAGCAATCAGCCCCAGCATTTT
abundance: once
j_gene: TRBJ1-5
d_gene: .
v_gene: TRBV12-5